The TCR beta chain described here comes from a study of shared clonotypes between healthy human individuals. Points from the study as a whole: Incomplete sequencing of sorted subsets was indicated by rarefaction despite large depth. Read depth was anticipated to influence clonotype sharing among donors.

Naive-designated CD8 cells lacked CD45RO, were positively enriched for CCR7, and omitted terminally differentiated effector memory CD45RA+ cells. Adult donors, all healthy and HIV-negative, had no recent acute infections or vaccinations. Only in-frame clones appear in the TCRdb table, and some are missing; sequencing was by immunoSEQ multiplex PCR. The sample has about 590,000 clones; roughly 96% are singletons. In germline, CDR1 is SGHNT, CDR2 YENEEA. The CDR3 spans 15 residues. Trimming cost V 5 bases and J 10 bases, with 21 bases left between them. A word on this clone: Antigen specificity is unknown.

The chain is built from TRBV11-3 and TRBJ1-5; D may be TRBD1 (6 bases). The source material was naive CD8+ T cells sorted from blood. This sequence originates from a woman between 25 and 40 years old in good health. CDR3 nucleotide sequence: TGTGCCAGCAGCACCCCCCCGGGGGCAGCCGATCCCCAGCATTTT. It translates to CASSTPPGAADPQHF.